The clone carrying this T cell receptor beta chain was counted between two and nine times. Its target is not known. Every donor provided 7.5 to 10 milliliters of peripheral blood. This CDR3 contains 14 residues. In germline, CDR1 is SGHRS, CDR2 YFSETQ. Trimming cost V 1 base and J 4 bases, with 8 bases left between them. This entry comes from a study of blood T cells in healthy people across ages. Overall study context: Template switching caught about one barcoded beta molecule for each two T cells.

Study observations and caveats: Estimated diversity that came from one million T cells was considered an underestimate.

Using a J-beta primer mix together with a sample-barcoded 5' primer, a second PCR was run for roughly 6 to 11 cycles. TCRdb recomputed calls from the 5' RACE reads with MiXCR, one row per CDR3 protein. Of 1,800,000 or so distinct CDR3 sequences listed, roughly two fifths are singletons. The clonotype originates from a human donor in good health. The V gene is TRBV5-1, the J gene TRBJ1-4; the D gene is possibly TRBD1 (5 bases). Sequenced: blood. CDR3 amino acids: CASSLTGINEKLFF. The CDR3 coding sequence is TGCGCCAGCAGCTTGACAGGAATTAATGAAAAACTGTTTTTT.